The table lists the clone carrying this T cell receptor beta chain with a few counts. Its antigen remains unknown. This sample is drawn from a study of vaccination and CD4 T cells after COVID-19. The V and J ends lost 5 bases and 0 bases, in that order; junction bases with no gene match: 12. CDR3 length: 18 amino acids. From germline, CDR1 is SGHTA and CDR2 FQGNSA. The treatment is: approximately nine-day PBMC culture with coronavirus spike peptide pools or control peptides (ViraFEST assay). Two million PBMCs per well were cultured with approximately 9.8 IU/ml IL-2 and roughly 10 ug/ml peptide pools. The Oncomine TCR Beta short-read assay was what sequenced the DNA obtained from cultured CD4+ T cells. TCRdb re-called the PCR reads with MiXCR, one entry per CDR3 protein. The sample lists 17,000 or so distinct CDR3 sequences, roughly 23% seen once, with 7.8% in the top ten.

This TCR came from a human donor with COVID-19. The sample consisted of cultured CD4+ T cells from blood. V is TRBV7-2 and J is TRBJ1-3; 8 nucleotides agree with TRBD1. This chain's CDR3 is CASSLTRTGPTSGNTIYF. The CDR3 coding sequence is TGTGCCAGCAGCCTCACGAGGACAGGGCCCACCTCTGGAAACACCATATATTTT.